Below are 7 T cell receptor beta chains sequenced from a single sample in a study of Ad26.COV2.S vaccination and SARS-CoV-2 variants. The treatment is: 15 to 20 received Ad26.COV2.S at low or high dose, single or two shots; 5 received placebo; per-sample allocation not given. Samples came from day 63 after the first vaccine or placebo injection. Clones were sequenced by immunoSEQ multiplex PCR, and TCRdb holds only the in-frame ones, with some missing. The sample yields 300,000 to 400,000 clones, about nine tenths seen once. The specimen was peripheral blood, collected in a trial of Ad26.COV2.S vaccine versus placebo. These receptors were obtained from a person between 18 and 65 years old who received the Ad26.COV2.S COVID-19 vaccine or a placebo.

As concerns this clone: One junction end does not reproduce the germline sequence, and a read error may be involved. V is TRBV6-6 and J is TRBJ1-2; possibly TRBD1 for D (6 bases). This CDR3 spans 17 amino acids. CDR1 is MNHNY and CDR2 is SVGAGI in the germline V gene (reference sequence). The CDR3 region has the DNA TGTGCCACCAGTCGAGGGACCGATGGGGGCATCATCAATGGCTACACCTTC. It codes for CATSRGTDGGIINGYTF.

The V and J genes are TRBV15 and TRBJ2-5, with TRBD1 identical over 11 bases. The CDR3 spans 14 residues. Trimming took 5 bases from V and 5 from J; bases not matched to a gene: 4. Germline CDR1 and CDR2: LNHNV and YYDKDF (reference sequence). CDR3 residues: CATSSWDRGETQYF. CDR3 in DNA: TGTGCCACCAGCTCCTGGGACAGGGGGGAGACCCAGTACTTC.

The rearrangement joins TRBV13 to TRBJ2-3; D may correspond to TRBD1 or TRBD2 (5 bases each). V shed 5 bases and J shed 5 bases, with 23 bases lying between them. CDR3 length: 17 amino acids. The germline CDR1 and CDR2 sequences are PRHDT and FYEKMQ (reference sequence). The CDR3 loop reads CASSTQGRREDGDTQYF. CDR3 coding DNA: TGTGCCAGCAGCACCCAGGGACGGCGCGAAGATGGAGATACGCAGTATTTT. Using reference TRBV13 and TRBJ2-3 for the parts outside the CDR3, the full variable domain is AAGVIQSPRHLIKEKRETATLKCYPIPRHDTVYWYQQGPGQDPQFLISFYEKMQSDKGSIPDRFSAQQFSDYHSELNMSSLELGDSALYFCASSTQGRREDGDTQYFGPGTRLTVL.

This clone was recorded only once. This chain links TRBV23-1 with TRBJ2-1; D is unclear. TRBV23-1 belongs to the ORF category, with a function that is uncertain. V shed 4 bases and J shed 0 bases, with 22 bases lying between them. The CDR3 runs to 19 residues. CDR3 bases: TGCGCCAGCAGTCGTGGAAGGCTGAACCTTATGAGCTCCTACAATGAGCAGTTCTTC. Amino acids: CASSRGRLNLMSSYNEQFF.

This chain connects TRBV9 to TRBJ2-5; D gene unclear. The CDR3 has 12 amino acids. Trimming removed 3 bases at V and 5 bases at J, with 8 bases between. CDR1 and CDR2 from the germline V gene are SGDLS and YYNGEE. The CDR3 loop reads CASSAYGETQYF. CDR3 nucleotides: TGTGCCAGCAGCGCCTACGGGGAGACCCAGTACTTC. Together with reference TRBV9 and TRBJ2-5, the CDR3 gives the full variable domain: DSGVTQTPKHLITATGQRVTLRCSPRSGDLSVYWYQQSLDQGLQFLIQYYNGEERAKGNILERFSAQQFPDLHSELNLSSLELGDSALYFCASSAYGETQYFGPGTRLLVL.

The chain carries TRBV4-3 and TRBJ2-1; TRBD2 matches at 10 bases. CDR3 size: 16 residues. V dropped 0 bases and J dropped 5; count of bases not matched to a gene: 4. Germline CDR1 LGHNA, CDR2 YSLEER. This chain's CDR3 is CASSQDWTSGNNEQFF. CDR3 DNA sequence: TGCGCCAGCAGCCAAGACTGGACTAGCGGAAACAATGAGCAGTTCTTC.

This chain connects TRBV5-4 to TRBJ1-2; the D gene is possibly TRBD1 (5 bases). Germline CDR1 is SGHNT and CDR2 is YYREEE (reference sequence). The CDR3 has 15 residues. V was cut by 3 bases and J by 0 bases, with 12 bases left in between. Here the CDR3 DNA reads TGTGCCAGCAGCTCCCGAGGACAAACTAACTATGGCTACACCTTC. Translated: CASSSRGQTNYGYTF.